These 7 T cell receptor beta chains were all obtained from the same sample, sequenced in a study of Graves' ophthalmopathy and Graves' hyperthyroidism. RNA transcripts were the template, and TCR beta CDR3 regions were amplified from them. First-round RT-PCR used HTBI primers; second-round multiplex PCR followed. TCRdb reprocessed the multiplex PCR reads with MiXCR, giving one entry per CDR3 protein. The sample shows 500,000 to 700,000 distinct CDR3 sequences, under 45% of them seen only once. Sequenced sample: peripheral blood or thyroid tissue (not recorded which). These receptors all come from an adult man with Graves' hyperthyroidism.

Ten or more counts support this clonotype. V gene TRBV2 combines with J gene TRBJ2-3; 10 nucleotides line up with TRBD2. J was trimmed by 2 bases and V by 2 bases; bases with no gene match: 4. Germline V gene sequence: CDR1 SNHLY, CDR2 FYNNEI. The CDR3 consists of 16 residues. The CDR3 loop is CASSEPGLAVTDTQYF. DNA for the CDR3: TGTGCCAGCAGTGAACCTGGACTAGCGGTCACAGATACGCAGTATTTT.

This clonotype showed up just a few times. A read error may explain this, as a much larger clone is one base away. The V call is TRBV2, the J call TRBJ1-1, with D perhaps matching TRBD1 (6 bases). Trimming removed 3 bases from V and 6 bases from J, with 17 bases in between. The CDR3 runs to 15 residues. CDR1 is SNHLY and CDR2 is FYNNEI in the germline V gene. The CDR3: CASSERGGADAEAFF. The CDR3 DNA sequence: TGTGCCAGCAGTGAGCGGGGGGGCGCGGACGCTGAAGCTTTCTTT.

V usage is TRBV7-9 and J usage is TRBJ1-1; no definite D call. V was trimmed by 0 bases and J by 7 bases, leaving 9 bases between them. CDR1 and CDR2 (germline): SEHNR, FQNEAQ (reference sequence). This CDR3 has 13 amino acids. The CDR3 bases are TGTGCCAGCAGCTTAGCGGGCCTTAGTGAAGCTTTCTTT. Its protein is CASSLAGLSEAFF.

This clonotype was counted many times. The chain has TRBV10-3 and TRBJ2-7; D gene uncertain. CDR1 is ENHRY and CDR2 is SYGVKD in the germline V gene. This CDR3 comprises 11 residues. Trimming removed 5 bases at V and 2 bases at J, with 4 bases between. The CDR3, as DNA: TGTGCCATCAGTCAGGCCTACGAGCAGTACTTC. This translates into CAISQAYEQYF.

This chain uses TRBV29-1 with TRBJ1-5; D gene unclear. Trimming cost V 4 bases and J 13 bases, with 8 bases left between them. The CDR3 totals 9 residues. The V gene's germline CDR1 is SQVTM and CDR2 ANQGSEA. In nucleotides, the CDR3 is TGCAGCGTTGTGACCGGACAGCATTTT. Protein product: CSVVTGQHF. Variable domain in full (rest from reference TRBV29-1 and TRBJ1-5): SAVISQKPSRDICQRGTSLTIQCQVDSQVTMMFWYRQQPGQSLTLIATANQGSEATYESGFVIDKFPISRPNLTFSTLTVSNMSPEDSSIYLCSVVTGQHFGDGTRLSIL.

There are a few counts of this clonotype. The J gene is TRBJ1-1, the V gene TRBV12-3 or TRBV12-4; 8 nucleotides line up with TRBD1. CDR3 length: 17 residues. With V trimmed by 3 bases and J by 0 bases, 9 bases remained unmatched. The CDR3 region is CASSLVQGGYMNTEAFF. CDR3 nucleotide sequence: TGTGCCAGCAGTTTGGTACAGGGGGGGTACATGAACACTGAAGCTTTCTTT.

A note on this clonotype: At one of its ends the junction is not consistent with the germline gene, which may arise from a read error. J is TRBJ1-4 and V is TRBV29-1; D might be TRBD1 (6 bases). The germline gives CDR1 SQVTM, CDR2 ANQGSEA. This CDR3 spans 12 amino acids. The CDR3 DNA reads as TGCAGCCTTGAGGGGGTTAATGAAAAACTGTTTTTT. Its protein product is CSLEGVNEKLFF.